One sample yielded the 25 T cell receptor beta chains listed below, sequenced in a study of blood T cell repertoires in COVID-19. Repertoires were generated with immunoSEQ multiplex PCR, while TCRdb's copy carries only in-frame clones and drops some. The sample carries 200,000 to 250,000 clones, less than 85% recorded once. Sequenced: peripheral blood. The origin of the receptors is a woman older than 75 with COVID-19, enrolled during active disease.

The V call is TRBV6-5, the J call TRBJ2-2, with D tentatively TRBD2 (5 bases). The CDR3 contains 15 residues. V was clipped by 8 bases and J by 4 bases, with 17 bases between them. CDR1 is MNHEY and CDR2 is SVGAGI in the germline V gene. CDR3 amino acids: CASGREEGLTGELFF. The CDR3 nucleotides are TGTGCCAGCGGCCGGGAAGAGGGCCTCACCGGGGAGCTGTTTTTT.

The V and J genes are TRBV29-1 and TRBJ1-5; 8 positions match TRBD1. Per the germline V gene, CDR1 is SQVTM and CDR2 is ANQGSEA. The CDR3 has 14 amino acids. J was trimmed by 7 bases and V by 4 bases; bases with no gene match: 9. Here the CDR3 DNA reads TGCAGCGTTGGGGACCAGGGGGCCGGGCAGCCCCAGCATTTT. Encoded protein: CSVGDQGAGQPQHF.

V usage is TRBV6-5 and J usage is TRBJ2-7; 11 nucleotides line up with TRBD2. The germline gives CDR1 MNHEY, CDR2 SVGAGI. The junction had 3 bases not matched to a gene; V was cut back by 1 base and J by 4 bases. The CDR3 is 15 residues long. CDR3 sequence (DNA): TGTGCCAGCAGTTACTTAGCGGGAGGGGTGTACGAGCAGTACTTC. This encodes CASSYLAGGVYEQYF.

V and J are TRBV7-8 and TRBJ1-1; 7 nucleotides align to TRBD1. The length of the CDR3 is 16 residues. Germline V gene lookup returns CDR1 SGHVS and CDR2 FQNEAQ. V dropped 0 bases and J dropped 12; count of bases not matched to a gene: 16. CDR3 sequence (DNA): TGTGCCAGCAGCTTAGCTCCGCTGGGGGACAGAGGGCGAACTTTCTTT. Translation: CASSLAPLGDRGRTFF. Looking up the rest from reference TRBV7-8 and TRBJ1-1 gives the full variable domain: GAGVSQSPRYKVAKRGQDVALRCDPISGHVSLFWYQQALGQGPEFLTYFQNEAQLDKSGLPSDRFFAERPEGSVSTLKIQRTQQEDSAVYLCASSLAPLGDRGRTFFGQGTRLTVV.

This chain links TRBV2 with TRBJ1-5; TRBD1 agrees at 7 bases. CDR1 and CDR2 from the germline V gene are SNHLY and FYNNEI. Trimming took 6 bases from V and 7 from J; bases not matched to a gene: 9. The CDR3 runs to 14 residues. CDR3 region: CASSPDRVGQPQHF. Written as DNA, the CDR3 is TGTGCCAGCAGCCCCGACAGGGTGGGGCAGCCCCAGCATTTT. The whole variable domain, filled in from reference TRBV2 and TRBJ1-5, reads EPEVTQTPSHQVTQMGQEVILRCVPISNHLYFYWYRQILGQKVEFLVSFYNNEISEKSEIFDDQFSVERPDGSNFTLKIRSTKLEDSAMYFCASSPDRVGQPQHFGDGTRLSIL.

The chain recombines TRBV15 with TRBJ2-5; 7 bases align to TRBD1. Germline assignment: CDR1 LNHNV and CDR2 YYDKDF (reference sequence). This CDR3 comprises 14 residues. V shed 9 bases, J shed 1 base, and the junction held 8 bases outside the gene matches. The CDR3 nucleotides read TGTGCCACTGCTACCAGGGGGATCCAAGAGACCCAGTACTTC. Protein sequence: CATATRGIQETQYF.

The V call is TRBV3-1 (or the pseudogene TRBV3-2), the J call TRBJ2-1; TRBD2 agrees at 11 bases. This CDR3 has 15 amino acids. With 3 bases clipped from V and 10 bases from J, the junction kept 8 bases outside the gene matches. Per the germline V gene, CDR1 is LGHDT and CDR2 is YNNKEL (reference sequence). CDR3 sequence reads: CASSQGLAGGGEQFF. The DNA for the CDR3 is TGTGCCAGCAGCCAGGGGCTAGCGGGAGGCGGGGAGCAGTTCTTC.

The chain employs TRBV19 and TRBJ2-5, with 7 bases fitting TRBD1. Germline assignment: CDR1 LNHDA and CDR2 SQIVND (reference sequence). CDR3 length: 16 amino acids. After removal of 4 bases from V and 4 bases from J, the junction contained 12 bases not matched to a gene. For the CDR3, the DNA is TGTGCCAGTAGTACCCCGAAGGGGGCTTGGGGAGAGACCCAGTACTTC. Amino acids: CASSTPKGAWGETQYF.

This clone was counted only a few times. The chain carries TRBV7-2 and TRBJ2-2; D may be TRBD2 (7 bases). Germline CDR1 reads SGHTA; CDR2 reads FQGNSA. V lost 8 bases and J lost 5, with 12 bases in between. This CDR3 contains 13 residues. The CDR3 region is CASERGGTGELFF. The DNA of the CDR3 is TGTGCCAGCGAGAGGGGGGGGACCGGGGAGCTGTTTTTT. The whole variable domain, filled in from reference TRBV7-2 and TRBJ2-2, reads GAGVSQSPSNKVTEKGKDVELRCDPISGHTALYWYRQSLGQGLEFLIYFQGNSAPDKSGLPSDRFSAERTGGSVSTLTIQRTQQEDSAVYLCASERGGTGELFFGEGSRLTVL.

This chain uses TRBV18 with TRBJ2-2; 8 bases match TRBD2. The germline V gene encodes CDR1 KGHSH and CDR2 LQKENI. After removal of 3 bases from V and 0 bases from J, the junction contained 3 bases not matched to a gene. The CDR3 runs to 16 residues. CDR3 coding DNA: TGTGCCAGCTCACCCCCGGGACTAGCGAACACCGGGGAGCTGTTTTTT. The encoded protein is CASSPPGLANTGELFF.

V usage is TRBV7-3 and J usage is TRBJ1-6; 8 bases map to TRBD1. Germline CDR1 is SGHTA and CDR2 is FQGTGA. The ends lost 1 base at V and 10 bases at J; junction bases unmatched: 6. The CDR3 consists of 15 residues. The CDR3 spells CASSLMARGRSPLHF. CDR3 sequence (DNA): TGTGCCAGCAGCTTAATGGCCAGGGGGCGGTCACCCCTCCACTTT.

The J gene is TRBJ1-5, the V gene TRBV28, with TRBD1 identical over 7 bases. V dropped 10 bases and J dropped 6; count of bases not matched to a gene: 12. This CDR3 contains 14 residues. The V gene's germline CDR1 is MDHEN and CDR2 SYDVKM. CDR3 nucleotides: TGTGCCACCGGGGACAGTGGGAGTAGTCAGCCCCAGCATTTT. This gives the protein CATGDSGSSQPQHF.

The chain links TRBV5-1 to TRBJ2-2, with D perhaps TRBD1 (8 bases). The CDR3 sequence is 17 residues long. V lost 4 bases and J 7 bases, leaving 23 bases between the germline ends. CDR1 is SGHRS and CDR2 is YFSETQ in the germline V gene. In DNA form, the CDR3 reads TGCGCCAGCAGCCAACAGGGGGTCCCTTCGGGAGGCGGGGAGCTGTTTTTT. Protein: CASSQQGVPSGGGELFF. The full variable domain, rest sourced from reference TRBV5-1 and TRBJ2-2, is KAGVTQTPRYLIKTRGQQVTLSCSPISGHRSVSWYQQTPGQGLQFLFEYFSETQRNKGNFPGRFSGRQFSNSRSEMNVSTLELGDSALYLCASSQQGVPSGGGELFFGEGSRLTVL.

V and J are TRBV6-5 and TRBJ2-7; tentative D call: TRBD1 (5 bases). This CDR3 contains 13 residues. Germline values: CDR1 MNHEY, CDR2 SVGAGI. Trimming stripped 5 bases from V and 12 bases from J, with 20 bases between. CDR3: CASSHGHPFLLYF. The CDR3 coding sequence is TGTGCCAGCAGTCACGGACACCCTTTTTTGCTGTACTTC.

The V call is TRBV3-1 (or the pseudogene TRBV3-2), the J call TRBJ1-5, with D possibly matching TRBD1 (5 bases). The length of the CDR3 is 13 residues. Germline lookup yields CDR1 LGHDT and CDR2 YNNKEL (reference sequence). V was clipped by 5 bases and J by 6 bases, with 11 bases between them. The CDR3 loop reads CASSIRGGQPQHF. CDR3 DNA sequence: TGTGCCAGCAGCATAAGGGGTGGTCAGCCCCAGCATTTT.

The chain employs TRBV3-1 (or the pseudogene TRBV3-2) and TRBJ2-2; maybe TRBD1 (5 bases). The V and J ends lost 3 bases and 2 bases respectively, with 10 bases between them. This CDR3 is built from 15 residues. CDR1 and CDR2 from the germline V gene are LGHDT and YNNKEL (reference sequence). CDR3 residues: CASSQRQRNTGELFF. CDR3 sequence (DNA): TGTGCCAGCAGCCAGCGACAGCGAAACACCGGGGAGCTGTTTTTT.

The V gene is TRBV5-4, the J gene TRBJ1-2; D remains unclear. The CDR3 is 14 residues long. Looked up from germline, CDR1 is SGHNT and CDR2 is YYREEE (reference sequence). Trimming took off 0 bases at V and 4 bases at J, with 10 bases between the two ends. The CDR3 region is CASSLDREPYGYTF. The CDR3 nucleotides are TGTGCCAGCAGCTTGGATCGCGAACCCTATGGCTACACCTTC.

The V and J genes are TRBV6-5 and TRBJ1-5; 8 nucleotides line up with TRBD1. CDR1 is MNHEY, CDR2 SVGAGI, per germline. The CDR3 contains 15 residues. V lost 8 bases and J lost 0; bases outside the gene matches: 6. The CDR3 sequence is CASRQGATSNQPQHF. CDR3 coding DNA: TGTGCCAGCCGGCAGGGGGCGACTAGCAATCAGCCCCAGCATTTT.

The rearrangement uses TRBV3-1 (or the pseudogene TRBV3-2) and TRBJ2-7; 10 bases match TRBD2. Germline trimming cut 1 base from V and 1 base from J; bases unmatched to any gene: 1. The CDR3 sequence is 15 residues long. Germline V CDR1 and CDR2: LGHDT, YNNKEL (reference sequence). The CDR3 nucleotides are TGTGCCAGCAGCCAAGGGACTAGCGGTTCCTACGAGCAGTACTTC. Amino acid sequence: CASSQGTSGSYEQYF.

The rearrangement links TRBV7-2 to TRBJ1-2; D gene uncertain. Trimming pared 5 bases from V and 5 bases from J, leaving 9 bases between. The CDR3 extends over 12 amino acids. The germline V gene encodes CDR1 SGHTA and CDR2 FQGNSA. The CDR3 nucleotides read TGTGCCAGCAGCGCCCGAGGGTATGGCTACACCTTC. Protein: CASSARGYGYTF.

This chain uses TRBV6-5 with TRBJ2-3, with 13 nucleotides matching TRBD2. Germline CDR1 MNHEY, CDR2 SVGAGI. V lost 7 bases, J lost 4 bases, and 5 bases stayed unmatched. There are 15 residues in the CDR3. The CDR3 nucleotides read TGTGCCAGCAAAAAACTAGCGGGGGGGCCAGATACGCAGTATTTT. It encodes CASKKLAGGPDTQYF.

J is TRBJ1-1 and V is TRBV11-2; D is undetermined. This CDR3 spans 14 amino acids. Looked up from germline, CDR1 is SGHAT and CDR2 is FQNNGV. Trimming took off 7 bases at V and 4 bases at J, with 16 bases between the two ends. The CDR3 sequence is CASTTGGGSTEAFF. As DNA, the CDR3 is TGTGCCAGCACCACCGGAGGTGGTAGCACTGAAGCTTTCTTT.

The CDR3 reads CASSLAGGRDTQYF. The CDR3 DNA sequence: TGTGCCAGCAGCTTGGCAGGGGGCAGAGATACGCAGTATTTT. This chain links TRBV7-2 with TRBJ2-3; TRBD1 agrees at 8 bases. The V segment lost 3 bases and the J segment 5 bases; nucleotides outside the gene matches: 4. This CDR3 is built from 14 residues. Germline CDR1 reads SGHTA; CDR2 reads FQGNSA.

The genes are TRBV7-6 and TRBJ1-1; no reliable D call. The germline gives CDR1 SGHVS, CDR2 FNYEAQ. V was shortened by 2 bases and J by 2 bases, with 9 bases between the two germline ends. This CDR3 region has 14 residues. CDR3 amino acids: CASSLTAINTEAFF. The CDR3 DNA follows: TGTGCCAGCAGCTTAACAGCCATCAACACTGAAGCTTTCTTT.

The rearrangement links TRBV2 to TRBJ2-3; D perhaps matches TRBD1 (6 bases). The CDR3 spans 17 residues. Germline loops: CDR1 SNHLY, CDR2 FYNNEI. V was clipped by 0 bases and J by 6 bases, with 19 bases between them. The CDR3 region is CASSEAVGANLADTQYF. CDR3 nucleotide sequence: TGTGCCAGCAGTGAAGCTGTGGGGGCGAATCTTGCTGATACGCAGTATTTT.